The 2 T cell receptor beta chains below all came from one sample that was sequenced in a study of control samples from healthy donors and cancer patients. The table came from immunoSEQ multiplex PCR; TCRdb's copy has only in-frame clones and leaves some out. There are about 110,000 clones in the sample; 70% to 90% occur only once, and 3.7% lies in the top ten. The specimen was PBMCs. The source of these receptors is a woman aged 55-70 years with lung cancer.

V usage is TRBV7-9 and J usage is TRBJ1-2; 7 positions match TRBD1. V was pared by 5 bases and J by 6 bases, with 9 bases of the junction left unmatched. CDR1 is SEHNR, CDR2 FQNEAQ, per germline (reference sequence). This CDR3 region has 14 residues. CDR3 amino acids: CASSLPGQSHGYTF. The CDR3 region has the DNA TGTGCCAGCAGCCTTCCGGGACAGTCCCATGGCTACACCTTC.

V usage is TRBV7-8 and J usage is TRBJ2-1, with 8 bases aligning to TRBD1. Unmatched junction bases numbered 16, after V lost 5 bases and J lost 7 bases. The CDR3 totals 17 residues. Looked up from germline, CDR1 is SGHVS and CDR2 is FQNEAQ. The CDR3 sequence is CASSKQRTGRWVNEQFF. In DNA form, the CDR3 reads TGTGCCAGCAGCAAGCAAAGGACAGGGCGGTGGGTTAATGAGCAGTTCTTC.